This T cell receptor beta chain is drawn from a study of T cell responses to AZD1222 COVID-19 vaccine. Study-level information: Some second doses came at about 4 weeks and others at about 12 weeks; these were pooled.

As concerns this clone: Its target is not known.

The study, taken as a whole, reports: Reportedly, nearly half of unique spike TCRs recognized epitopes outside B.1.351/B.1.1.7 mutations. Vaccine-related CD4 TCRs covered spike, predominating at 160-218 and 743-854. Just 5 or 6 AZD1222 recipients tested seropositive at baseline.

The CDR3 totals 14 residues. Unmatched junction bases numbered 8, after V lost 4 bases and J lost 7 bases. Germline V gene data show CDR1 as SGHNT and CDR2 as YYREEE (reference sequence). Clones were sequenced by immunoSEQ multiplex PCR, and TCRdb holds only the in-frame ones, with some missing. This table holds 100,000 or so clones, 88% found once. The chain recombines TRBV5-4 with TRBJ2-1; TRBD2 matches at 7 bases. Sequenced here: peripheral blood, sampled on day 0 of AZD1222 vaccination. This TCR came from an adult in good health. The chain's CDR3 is CASSARTRRNEQFF. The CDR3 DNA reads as TGTGCCAGCAGCGCCCGGACTAGAAGGAATGAGCAGTTCTTC.